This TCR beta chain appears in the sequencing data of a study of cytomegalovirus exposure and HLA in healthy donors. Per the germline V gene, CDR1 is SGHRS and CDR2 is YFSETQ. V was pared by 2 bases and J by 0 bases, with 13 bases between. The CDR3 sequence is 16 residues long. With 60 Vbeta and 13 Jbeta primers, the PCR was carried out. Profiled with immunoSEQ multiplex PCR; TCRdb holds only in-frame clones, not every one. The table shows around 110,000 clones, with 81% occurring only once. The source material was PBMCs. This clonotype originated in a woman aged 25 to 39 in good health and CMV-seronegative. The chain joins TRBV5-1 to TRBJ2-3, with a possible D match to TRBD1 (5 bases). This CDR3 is CASSFQDTASTDTQYF. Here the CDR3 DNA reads TGCGCCAGCAGCTTCCAGGACACAGCTAGCACAGATACGCAGTATTTT.